This T cell receptor beta chain was sequenced during a study of blood T cell repertoires in COVID-19 (dated by TCRdb to about 2020). At the level of the whole study: Collaborator samples came from the United States, Italy and Spain and covered acute and convalescent phases of COVID-19. Sample metadata almost always included a de-identified subject ID, COVID-19 status, age in years and sex. The dataset comprised deeply sampled blood TCRbeta repertoires from subjects exposed to, actively infected with, or recovered from COVID-19. HLA class I and class II types, where available, came from metadata supplied by the sample provider rather than from assay-based typing. Samples were obtained from the ongoing ImmuneRACE study (first 160 participants) and from about 1,300 subjects provided by 6 global collaborators. The prospective study material was composed of cDNA or gDNA derived from T cells, B-cell-depleted T cells, or PBMCs. The repertoires were released in a freely available public database meant as a resource for research on the immune response to SARS-CoV-2.

Whole blood was collected in K2EDTA tubes by collaborating institutions according to the institutions' own protocols. Collaborator samples were shipped for TCRbeta analysis as frozen whole blood, isolated PBMCs, or DNA extracted from either sample type. The trim is 0 bases for V and 7 bases for J, with a gap of 18 bases between the germline ends. CDR1 and CDR2 (LGHNA, YNFKEQ) derive from the germline V gene. The CDR3 numbers 16 residues from cysteine through phenylalanine. The read is trimmed to its CDR3 DNA, 48 bases read in frame from base 1. Of note for this clone: Its recognized antigen is unknown. Base-call qualities are not available, and no considerably larger clone is one nucleotide away.

Findings and caveats that apply to the study as a whole: How much clinical and demographic metadata was included differed by source and by participant, and the metadata was provided uncurated.

TCRbeta CDR3 regions were amplified from genomic DNA using the immunoSEQ Assay, a bias-controlled multiplex PCR. The paper's processing steps were these. Nucleated cell counts per sample were estimated from amplification of reference gene primers within the assay. To quantify the absolute abundance of each unique TCRbeta CDR3 rearrangement, sequence reads were collapsed and filtered. For each sample, productive Simpson clonality was calculated as the square root of Simpson's diversity index across productive rearrangements. TCRdb limited this immuneACCESS table to in-frame rearrangements with V and J called. A share of clones is missing; checked studies link under half to unresolved V genes, and the rest is unexplained. Clone size and V and J calls were adopted from that table, with D and trimming inferred from the DNA. The sample profile shows a few hundred thousand clones; 89% of them were found once. The top ten clones comprise about an eighth of the sample.

The source of this sequence is a woman aged 60-75 years with acute or convalescent COVID-19. This chain joins TRBV4-2 to TRBJ2-5; the D gene is possibly TRBD2, with 7 bases matching. The sample comprised peripheral blood. The CDR3 corresponds to CASSQDLGGLKGTQYF. The DNA sequence follows: TGTGCCAGCAGCCAAGATCTGGGGGGGCTCAAAGGGACCCAGTACTTC.